The sequence of this T cell receptor (beta chain) was determined in a study of T-cell memory formation after mild COVID-19. Study overall: The two donors had largely donor-specific TCR clusters. Study-level points and caveats: The pre-infection memory compartment contained some responding clones, suggesting cross-reactive memory joined. Chiefly within CM and EM were the contracting CD4+ clones; CD8+ ones were within EMRA.

Barcoded TCR alpha and TCR beta cDNA libraries with UMIs came from 5'RACE using constant-segment primers. TCRdb re-called the 5' RACE reads with MiXCR, one entry per CDR3 protein. This sample has around 250,000 distinct CDR3 sequences, with around 15% found just once. The CDR3 runs 14 residues. V was clipped by 4 bases and J by 2 bases, with 14 bases between them. Germline CDR1 reads DFQATT; CDR2 reads SNEGSKA (reference sequence). As to this clonotype: The target antigen is unknown.

This clonotype originated in a man aged 18 to 30 who had mild COVID-19 (a few samples of this study predate the infection). Cell type and time point are not known. The specimen was PBMCs or a T cell subset sorted from them (not recorded which). The chain combines TRBV20-1 with TRBJ2-5, with D possibly being TRBD1 or TRBD2 (5 bases each). The CDR3 here is CSATKAGGQETQYF. The DNA of the CDR3 is TGCAGTGCTACGAAGGCTGGGGGACAAGAGACCCAGTACTTC.